A single sample is the source of the 17 T cell receptor beta chains below, sequenced in a study of T cell repertoires in ileal Crohn's disease. TCRdb keeps only in-frame clones here, not all; method: immunoSEQ multiplex PCR. The sample has thousands of clones, around 84% seen once. The sequencing input was ileal tissue. These receptors were collected from an adult with Crohn's disease.

V gene TRBV2 combines with J gene TRBJ1-2; 8 bases match TRBD1. The trim removed 2 bases at V and 5 bases at J, leaving 10 bases unmatched. This CDR3 is 16 amino acids long. Germline CDR1 reads SNHLY; CDR2 reads FYNNEI. The CDR3 sequence is CASSERTGPLSYGYTF. In DNA, the CDR3 is TGTGCCAGCAGTGAAAGGACAGGGCCCCTCTCTTATGGCTACACCTTC.

V gene TRBV18 combines with J gene TRBJ1-5; 7 bases fit TRBD1. This CDR3 has 14 amino acids. Germline-derived CDR1 and CDR2 are KGHSH and LQKENI. Trimming cost V 2 bases and J 7 bases; bases outside gene matches: 5. As DNA, the CDR3 is TGTGCCAGCTCACCAGCACAGGGGAACCAGCCCCAGCATTTT. Its translation: CASSPAQGNQPQHF.

The rearrangement joins TRBV2 to TRBJ1-3; D perhaps matches TRBD1 (6 bases). V gave up 4 bases and J gave up 3 bases, with 13 bases separating them. The CDR3 runs 15 residues. Germline V gene data show CDR1 as SNHLY and CDR2 as FYNNEI. The CDR3 DNA is TGTGCCAGCAGTGTCGGCAGGGGTTATGGAAACACCATATATTTT. Its protein is CASSVGRGYGNTIYF.

The gene calls are TRBV5-5 and TRBJ2-5; D not certain. Trimming took off 3 bases at V and 5 bases at J, with 8 bases between the two ends. The CDR3 extends over 12 amino acids. Germline loops: CDR1 SGHKS, CDR2 YYEKEE (reference sequence). CDR3 sequence reads: CASSSPMETQYF. CDR3 DNA: TGTGCCAGCAGCTCCCCAATGGAGACCCAGTACTTC. The whole variable domain, remainder taken from reference TRBV5-5 and TRBJ2-5, is DAGVTQSPTHLIKTRGQQVTLRCSPISGHKSVSWYQQVLGQGPQFIFQYYEKEERGRGNFPDRFSARQFPNYSSELNVNALLLGDSALYLCASSSPMETQYFGPGTRLLVL.

The chain couples TRBV2 to TRBJ2-7; no definite D call. Germline V CDR1 and CDR2: SNHLY, FYNNEI. The CDR3 is 11 amino acids. V shed 6 bases and J shed 1 base, with 4 bases lying between them. In DNA form, the CDR3 reads TGTGCCAGCAGCCAATCCTACGAGCAGTACTTC. It translates to CASSQSYEQYF.

The chain couples TRBV5-6 to TRBJ2-7, with 9 positions matching TRBD1. The V and J ends lost 0 bases and 5 bases, in that order; junction bases with no gene match: 6. This CDR3 contains 15 residues. CDR1 and CDR2 (germline): SGHDT, YYEEEE. The CDR3 DNA is TGTGCCAGCAGCTTGGTAGGGACAGGGTTCGACGAGCAGTACTTC. This sequence encodes CASSLVGTGFDEQYF.

The chain employs TRBV5-1 and TRBJ2-5; no reliable D call. Trimming cost V 4 bases and J 4 bases, with 11 bases left between them. The CDR3 length is 13 residues. Germline assignment: CDR1 SGHRS and CDR2 YFSETQ. CDR3 in amino acids: CASSPSLAETQYF. The DNA for the CDR3 is TGCGCCAGCAGCCCCTCCTTGGCAGAGACCCAGTACTTC.

J is TRBJ1-1 and V is TRBV5-1; D is ambiguous. This CDR3 is built from 15 residues. V was clipped by 0 bases and J by 1 base, with 10 bases between them. CDR1 is SGHRS, CDR2 YFSETQ, per germline. CDR3 region: CASSLVQNRNTEAFF. As DNA, the CDR3 is TGCGCCAGCAGCTTGGTCCAGAATCGGAACACTGAAGCTTTCTTT.

This rearrangement joins TRBV2 to TRBJ1-1; 8 positions match TRBD1. Per the germline V gene, CDR1 is SNHLY and CDR2 is FYNNEI. The J segment lost 1 base and the V segment lost 4 bases, leaving 2 bases of the junction unmatched. The CDR3 is 14 residues long. CDR3 amino acids: CASSADRANTEAFF. CDR3 DNA sequence: TGTGCCAGCAGTGCGGACAGGGCGAACACTGAAGCTTTCTTT.

This chain uses TRBV7-9 with TRBJ2-5; D is possibly TRBD2 (6 bases). The CDR3 sequence is 14 residues long. The germline CDR1 and CDR2 sequences are SEHNR and FQNEAQ (reference sequence). The V end lost 5 bases, the J end lost 5 bases, and 15 bases lay between the germline ends. The CDR3 sequence is CASSLVSGRETQYF. The CDR3 nucleotides read TGTGCCAGCAGCCTCGTCAGCGGGCGGGAGACCCAGTACTTC. Full variable domain (remainder filled in from reference TRBV7-9 and TRBJ2-5): DTGVSQNPRHKITKRGQNVTFRCDPISEHNRLYWYRQTLGQGPEFLTYFQNEAQLEKSRLLSDRFSAERPKGSFSTLEIQRTEQGDSAMYLCASSLVSGRETQYFGPGTRLLVL.

The chain carries TRBV11-3 and TRBJ2-1; D is undetermined. Germline CDR1 reads SGHNT; CDR2 reads YENEEA. The CDR3 is 11 residues long. V was shortened by 1 base and J by 9 bases, with 4 bases between the two germline ends. The CDR3 sequence: CASSLGPEQFF. In DNA, the CDR3 is TGTGCCAGCAGCTTAGGGCCTGAGCAGTTCTTC.

The chain employs TRBV18 and TRBJ2-7; 7 bases are a match to TRBD2. CDR3 length: 15 residues. The V gene's germline CDR1 is KGHSH and CDR2 LQKENI. V dropped 3 bases and J dropped 1; count of bases not matched to a gene: 6. Here the CDR3 reads CASSPDRGDSYEQYF. The CDR3 coding sequence is TGTGCCAGCTCACCCGACCGGGGGGATTCCTACGAGCAGTACTTC. The full variable domain, rest sourced from reference TRBV18 and TRBJ2-7, is NAGVMQNPRHLVRRRGQEARLRCSPMKGHSHVYWYRQLPEEGLKFMVYLQKENIIDESGMPKERFSAEFPKEGPSILRIQQVVRGDSAAYFCASSPDRGDSYEQYFGPGTRLTVT.

The CDR3 nucleotides are TGTGCCAGCAGCTTATACCCGGGTTTAGGTGGCAAAAACATTCAGTACTTC. It translates to CASSLYPGLGGKNIQYF. The rearrangement joins TRBV7-9 to TRBJ2-4; unclear D gene. V gave up 2 bases and J gave up 3 bases, with 17 bases separating them. Germline V CDR1 and CDR2: SEHNR, FQNEAQ (reference sequence). The CDR3 contains 17 residues. The whole variable domain, filled in from reference TRBV7-9 and TRBJ2-4, reads DTGVSQNPRHKITKRGQNVTFRCDPISEHNRLYWYRQTLGQGPEFLTYFQNEAQLEKSRLLSDRFSAERPKGSFSTLEIQRTEQGDSAMYLCASSLYPGLGGKNIQYFGAGTRLSVL.

This chain uses TRBV15 with TRBJ1-5; tentatively, D is TRBD1 (6 bases). The CDR3 length is 15 residues. Per the germline V gene, CDR1 is LNHNV and CDR2 is YYDKDF (reference sequence). Deletions cut 0 bases from V and 1 base from J, with 7 bases between. The CDR3 region is CATSRDRGSNQPQHF. The DNA for the CDR3 is TGTGCCACCAGCAGAGATAGGGGGAGCAATCAGCCCCAGCATTTT.

The chain combines TRBV19 with TRBJ1-2; 8 positions agree with TRBD1. The CDR3 has 14 residues. Germline V gives CDR1 LNHDA, CDR2 SQIVND (reference sequence). V dropped 6 bases and J dropped 3; count of bases not matched to a gene: 6. CDR3 DNA sequence: TGTGCCAGTAGGTTGGGACAGGACGACTATGGCTACACCTTC. This encodes CASRLGQDDYGYTF.

In this sample, this clone turned up once. The V and J genes are TRBV7-9 and TRBJ2-2, with D unclear. V gave up 1 base and J gave up 3 bases, with 15 bases separating them. Germline lookup yields CDR1 SEHNR and CDR2 FQNEAQ (reference sequence). The CDR3 runs 17 residues. In DNA form, the CDR3 reads TGTGCCAGCAGCTTAGGTACTGAGATCCCTTACACCGGGGAGCTGTTTTTT. Translation: CASSLGTEIPYTGELFF.

This rearrangement joins TRBV4-2 to TRBJ2-7; TRBD2 matches at 8 bases. This CDR3 spans 14 amino acids. CDR1 and CDR2 (germline): LGHNA, YNFKEQ. Trimming at V came to 6 bases and at J to 6 bases, leaving 10 bases not matched to a gene. The CDR3 loop is CASRPTSESGEQYF. In DNA, the CDR3 is TGTGCCAGCAGGCCGACTAGCGAATCGGGCGAGCAGTACTTC.